These 25 T cell receptor beta chains share one sample of origin, sequenced in a study of T cells after yellow fever vaccination. TCRdb used MiXCR to reprocess the 5' RACE reads, holding one entry per CDR3 protein. Among about 340,000 distinct CDR3 sequences, around 13% were seen once, and the ten largest hold 3.2%. The input for sequencing was CD4+ T cells sorted from PBMCs, taken 15 days after the yellow fever booster vaccination. The receptors shown here come from a young man who received the YFV17D yellow fever vaccine.

This sequence joins TRBV5-1 and TRBJ2-7; either TRBD1 or TRBD2 may supply D (5 bases each). The V end was cut by 0 bases, the J end by 3 bases, with 19 bases between. Per germline, CDR1 SGHRS and CDR2 YFSETQ. This CDR3 region has 17 residues. CDR3 nucleotide sequence: TGCGCCAGCAGCTTGGGACTCGGGATAGGGGCTTTCTACGAGCAGTACTTC. This gives the protein CASSLGLGIGAFYEQYF.

This clonotype was counted at least ten times. V usage is TRBV10-3 and J usage is TRBJ2-1; 9 bases match TRBD2. Germline assignment: CDR1 ENHRY and CDR2 SYGVKD. The CDR3 covers 14 residues. V lost 9 bases, J lost 5 bases, and 8 bases stayed unmatched. This CDR3 is CAIRRLAEHNEQFF. The CDR3, as DNA: TGTGCCATAAGAAGACTAGCGGAACACAATGAGCAGTTCTTC.

In its sample, this clonotype was seen a few times. The rearrangement uses TRBV20-1 and TRBJ2-1; D is ambiguous. The CDR3 is made up of 15 amino acids. V lost 6 bases, J lost 5 bases, and 20 bases lay in between. Germline CDR1 and CDR2: DFQATT and SNEGSKA (reference sequence). CDR3 region: CSARRAGFSNNEQFF. The DNA for the CDR3 is TGCAGTGCCAGACGGGCCGGGTTTTCAAACAATGAGCAGTTCTTC.

The chain combines TRBV7-2 with TRBJ2-7; no clear D gene. This CDR3 is 13 amino acids long. The germline V gene has CDR1 SGHTA and CDR2 FQGNSA. Between the trimmed V and J ends, which lost 8 bases and 0 bases, there was a span of 11 bases. Here the CDR3 reads CASFDTSSYEQYF. As DNA, the CDR3 is TGTGCCAGCTTCGACACAAGCTCCTACGAGCAGTACTTC.

This clonotype was picked up a small number of times. V and J are TRBV3-1 and TRBJ2-5, with TRBD2 matching over 8 bases. With V trimmed by 3 bases and J by 3 bases, 9 bases remained unmatched. The CDR3 totals 16 residues. Germline-derived CDR1 and CDR2 are LGHDT and YNNKEL (reference sequence). CDR3 nucleotides: TGTGCCAGCAGCCAGTTGCCCCGGGGGGGGAAAGAGACCCAGTACTTC. Translating it yields CASSQLPRGGKETQYF.

This clonotype has ten or more counts. The genes are TRBV12-3 or TRBV12-4 and TRBJ2-1; 8 bases map to TRBD1. Trimming cost V 4 bases and J 8 bases; bases outside gene matches: 4. The length of the CDR3 is 13 residues. CDR3 sequence (DNA): TGTGCCAGCAGTTCTGGACAGGGTGATGAGCAGTTCTTC. Protein: CASSSGQGDEQFF.

The genes are TRBV6-2 or TRBV6-3 and TRBJ1-1; 8 bases match TRBD1. Per germline, CDR1 MNHEY and CDR2 SVGEGT. Losses at the gene ends were 7 bases for V and 7 bases for J; bases not matched to a gene: 11. The CDR3 is made up of 14 amino acids. The CDR3 nucleotides read TGTGCCAGCACCCCACTGGGACAGGATGGTGAAGCTTTCTTT. As protein: CASTPLGQDGEAFF.

This clonotype was observed a few times. V gene TRBV25-1 combines with J gene TRBJ1-5; tentative D call: TRBD1 (6 bases). This CDR3 has 14 residues. Germline CDR1 is MGHDK and CDR2 is SYGVNS. V shed 4 bases and J shed 3 bases, with 10 bases lying between them. DNA of the CDR3: TGTGCCAGCAGTGGAGGGGGACACAATCAGCCCCAGCATTTT. This gives the protein CASSGGGHNQPQHF.

The chain combines TRBV18 with TRBJ2-3; 9 bases are shared with TRBD2. Germline CDR1 and CDR2: KGHSH and LQKENI. The CDR3 has 15 residues. J lost 2 bases, V lost 3 bases, and 3 bases had no gene match. The CDR3 spells CASSPQRGATDTQYF. In nucleotides, the CDR3 is TGTGCCAGCTCACCTCAGCGGGGGGCCACAGATACGCAGTATTTT.

This clonotype was found many times. The chain combines TRBV20-1 with TRBJ1-2, with TRBD1 matching 7 bases. CDR3 length: 12 residues. J was trimmed by 4 bases and V by 6 bases; bases with no gene match: 5. Germline CDR1 DFQATT, CDR2 SNEGSKA (reference sequence). CDR3 amino acids: CSATDRSYGYTF. DNA of the CDR3: TGCAGTGCCACGGACAGGAGCTATGGCTACACCTTC.

The chain employs TRBV7-8 and TRBJ1-1; D is perhaps TRBD1 (5 bases). The germline V and J ends were trimmed by 5 bases and 1 base, with 11 bases remaining between them. The CDR3 covers 14 residues. The germline gives CDR1 SGHVS, CDR2 FQNEAQ. CDR3 DNA: TGTGCCAGCAGCCCCGACAGTACGAACACTGAAGCTTTCTTT. Translating gives CASSPDSTNTEAFF.

This clonotype appeared a few times. The V and J genes are TRBV7-2 and TRBJ2-3, with D tentatively TRBD2 (5 bases). With 3 bases removed from V and 5 bases from J, the gap between germline ends came to 15 bases. Per germline, CDR1 SGHTA and CDR2 FQGNSA. CDR3 size: 15 residues. The CDR3 coding sequence is TGTGCCAGCAGCTTCAGCGGACCGCCTGGAGATACGCAGTATTTT. It translates to CASSFSGPPGDTQYF.

This clonotype has a handful of counts. V is TRBV19 and J is TRBJ1-2; D gene ambiguous. The CDR3 covers 13 residues. The V end lost 5 bases, the J end lost 7 bases, and 14 bases lay between the germline ends. In germline, CDR1 is LNHDA, CDR2 SQIVND (reference sequence). The DNA of the CDR3 is TGTGCCAGTAGTGGAGCCCAGTGGGGTGGCTACACCTTC. Amino acid sequence: CASSGAQWGGYTF.

This clonotype was counted at least ten times. The gene calls are TRBV5-1 and TRBJ1-3; D is possibly TRBD1 (5 bases). The CDR3 length is 16 residues. Germline V gene lookup returns CDR1 SGHRS and CDR2 YFSETQ. Trimming left V 2 bases short and J 0 bases short, with 12 bases between. CDR3 amino acids: CASSLRGRDSGNTIYF. The CDR3 region has the DNA TGCGCCAGCAGCTTACGGGGCCGCGACTCTGGAAACACCATATATTTT.

This chain links TRBV3-1 with TRBJ2-5; the D is unclear. CDR1 and CDR2 from the germline V gene are LGHDT and YNNKEL (reference sequence). This CDR3 is built from 18 residues. Trimming left V 0 bases short and J 5 bases short, with 22 bases between. CDR3 region: CASSQERLVYGLLETQYF. The CDR3 DNA sequence: TGTGCCAGCAGCCAAGAACGCCTAGTTTACGGGTTGTTGGAGACCCAGTACTTC.

The chain uses TRBV5-1 and TRBJ1-5; maybe TRBD1 (5 bases). Trimming cost V 3 bases and J 0 bases, with 10 bases left between them. The CDR3 contains 15 residues. Germline loops: CDR1 SGHRS, CDR2 YFSETQ. The CDR3 nucleotides read TGCGCCAGCAGCTGGGGCGGGGATAGCAATCAGCCCCAGCATTTT. Its translation is CASSWGGDSNQPQHF.

The J gene is TRBJ2-2, the V gene TRBV10-2; D is unresolved. This CDR3 is 12 amino acids long. Germline-derived CDR1 and CDR2 are WSHSY and SAAADI. The germline V and J ends were trimmed by 5 bases and 9 bases, with 10 bases remaining between them. The CDR3 bases are TGCGCCAGCAGTCTCGTTTACAGGGAGCTGTTTTTT. It encodes CASSLVYRELFF.

This clonotype has a handful of counts. The chain combines TRBV7-8 with TRBJ2-5; 7 bases fit TRBD1. This CDR3 contains 15 residues. Germline-derived CDR1 and CDR2 are SGHVS and FQNEAQ. The ends lost 5 bases at V and 2 bases at J; junction bases unmatched: 8. CDR3 in DNA: TGTGCCAGCAGCGCCGACAGGGCGTTTCAAGAGACCCAGTACTTC. As protein: CASSADRAFQETQYF.

The chain combines TRBV9 with TRBJ2-5; D gene ambiguous. In germline, CDR1 is SGDLS, CDR2 YYNGEE. CDR3 size: 14 residues. Trimming pared 0 bases from V and 3 bases from J, leaving 9 bases between. CDR3 sequence reads: CASSVGHFKETQYF. CDR3 nucleotides: TGTGCCAGCAGCGTAGGCCACTTTAAAGAGACCCAGTACTTC.

The table lists this clonotype with a few counts. The rearrangement joins TRBV6-4 to TRBJ2-1, with unresolved D. Germline V gene data show CDR1 as MRHNA and CDR2 as SNTAGT. Trimming pared 6 bases from V and 3 bases from J, leaving 12 bases between. CDR3 size: 14 residues. The CDR3 DNA reads as TGTGCCAGCAGCGACGACGGTGGCTACAATGAGCAGTTCTTC. This encodes CASSDDGGYNEQFF.

This clonotype was counted a few times. V usage is TRBV29-1 and J usage is TRBJ2-3, with TRBD2 matching over 10 bases. Germline assignment: CDR1 SQVTM and CDR2 ANQGSEA. The CDR3 has 15 residues. With 3 bases clipped from V and 0 bases from J, the junction kept 3 bases outside the gene matches. For the CDR3, the DNA is TGCAGCGTTGATCTAGCGGGGGTGAGCACAGATACGCAGTATTTT. Residues: CSVDLAGVSTDTQYF.

The chain combines TRBV4-3 with TRBJ1-2; D remains ambiguous. V was pared by 1 base and J by 4 bases, with 7 bases between. This CDR3 has 13 residues. CDR1 is LGHNA, CDR2 YSLEER, per germline. In nucleotides, the CDR3 is TGCGCCAGCAGCCAAGGTGGTGCCTATGGCTACACCTTC. This encodes CASSQGGAYGYTF.

This clonotype was found a few times. The rearrangement uses TRBV5-5 and TRBJ2-7; no definite D call. CDR1 and CDR2 (germline): SGHKS, YYEKEE (reference sequence). The V end was cut by 3 bases, the J end by 5 bases, with 12 bases between. This CDR3 has 13 residues. CDR3 bases: TGTGCCAGCAGCTCTCTCGGGTTGAACGAGCAGTACGTC. Translation: CASSSLGLNEQYV.

This clonotype was seen repeatedly, ten times or more. This chain uses TRBV4-2 with TRBJ2-5; TRBD2 matches 8 bases. The V segment lost 1 base and the J segment 5 bases; nucleotides outside the gene matches: 6. Germline loops: CDR1 LGHNA, CDR2 YNFKEQ. This CDR3 has 15 amino acids. The CDR3 sequence: CASSQVGGAGETQYF. The CDR3 region has the DNA TGTGCCAGCAGCCAAGTCGGGGGGGCAGGGGAGACCCAGTACTTC.

The CDR3 region has the DNA TGTGCCAGCAGACCCGAGGACACTGAAGCTTTCTTT. Its protein is CASRPEDTEAFF. J is TRBJ1-1 and V is TRBV6-6; D gene unclear. V lost 6 bases, J lost 3 bases, and 8 bases lay in between. The germline CDR1 and CDR2 sequences are MNHNY and SVGAGI (reference sequence). The CDR3 runs to 12 residues.